These 17 T cell receptor beta chains came from one sample sequenced in a study of blood T cells in healthy people across ages. The use of a sample-barcoded 5' primer and a J-beta primer mix characterized a second PCR of about 7 to 12 cycles. Each CDR3 protein is one row after TCRdb ran MiXCR on the 5' RACE reads. The data contain roughly 830,000 distinct CDR3 sequences, approximately 67% of them singletons. The sequencing sample was made of blood. These receptors originate from a young man in good health.

This chain connects TRBV30 to TRBJ2-7; perhaps TRBD2 as D (5 bases). V was trimmed by 3 bases and J by 3 bases, leaving 12 bases between them. This CDR3 has 13 residues. Per the germline V gene, CDR1 is GTSNPN and CDR2 is SVGIG (reference sequence). This CDR3 reads CAWSAGMNYEQYF. CDR3 nucleotides: TGTGCCTGGAGCGCCGGGATGAACTACGAGCAGTACTTC.

The chain recombines TRBV25-1 with TRBJ2-7; 7 bases map to TRBD1. V shed 4 bases, J shed 1 base, and the junction held 4 bases outside the gene matches. This CDR3 has 14 residues. Per germline, CDR1 MGHDK and CDR2 SYGVNS. For the CDR3, the DNA is TGTGCCAGCAGTGGGGACAGCGGTTCCTACGAGCAGTACTTC. It specifies CASSGDSGSYEQYF.

In this sample, this clonotype turned up once. Here the CDR3 DNA reads TGCAGTGCTAGAGCGTCTTTACCCGGGGTTAGAGATACGCAGTATTTT. Protein: CSARASLPGVRDTQYF. The chain uses TRBV20-1 and TRBJ2-3; the D gene is possibly TRBD2 (5 bases). This CDR3 is built from 16 residues. The V end was cut by 1 base, the J end by 5 bases, with 19 bases between. Per germline, CDR1 DFQATT and CDR2 SNEGSKA (reference sequence).

The chain couples TRBV6-6 to TRBJ1-5; D might be TRBD1 (5 bases). The germline V and J ends were trimmed by 7 bases and 4 bases, with 11 bases remaining between them. Germline-derived CDR1 and CDR2 are MNHNY and SVGAGI (reference sequence). The length of the CDR3 is 13 residues. This CDR3 is CASTEGLNQPQHF. CDR3 nucleotides: TGTGCCAGCACCGAGGGACTAAATCAGCCCCAGCATTTT.

V is TRBV12-3 or TRBV12-4 and J is TRBJ2-1; D perhaps matches TRBD2 (6 bases). The V and J ends lost 6 bases and 2 bases respectively, with 17 bases between them. CDR3 size: 16 residues. In DNA form, the CDR3 reads TGTGCCAGCAGCTACGGATGGGACTTTGCCTACAATGAGCAGTTCTTC. Translation gives CASSYGWDFAYNEQFF.

This chain uses TRBV20-1 with TRBJ1-2; tentatively, D is TRBD1 (6 bases). The CDR3 is made up of 13 amino acids. The germline V and J ends were trimmed by 6 bases and 4 bases, with 15 bases remaining between them. Germline assignment: CDR1 DFQATT and CDR2 SNEGSKA (reference sequence). The CDR3 DNA sequence: TGCAGTGCCACGACAGGAGGTCCCTATGGCTACACCTTC. Translating gives CSATTGGPYGYTF.

This clonotype was counted many times. The chain is built from TRBV11-3 and TRBJ2-3; D not resolved. Germline CDR1 reads SGHNT; CDR2 reads YENEEA. V gave up 3 bases and J gave up 9 bases, with 13 bases separating them. The CDR3 spans 13 residues. DNA for the CDR3: TGTGCCAGCAGCTTTGGGTCAGCCGACACGCAGTATTTT. This gives the protein CASSFGSADTQYF.

The chain recombines TRBV9 with TRBJ2-3, with 9 bases matching TRBD2. CDR1 is SGDLS, CDR2 YYNGEE, per germline. Trimming took 3 bases from V and 2 from J; bases not matched to a gene: 4. This CDR3 is 15 amino acids long. CDR3 loop: CASSGGGGYTDTQYF. CDR3 nucleotides: TGTGCCAGCAGCGGCGGGGGGGGCTACACAGATACGCAGTATTTT.

This clonotype was seen more than once but under ten times. The chain recombines TRBV29-1 with TRBJ2-1, with 8 bases aligning to TRBD1. V shed 7 bases, J shed 5 bases, and the junction held 10 bases outside the gene matches. Germline V gene lookup returns CDR1 SQVTM and CDR2 ANQGSEA. The CDR3 totals 14 residues. CDR3 region: CSAEDRGDHNEQFF. The CDR3 nucleotides are TGCAGCGCGGAAGACAGGGGTGACCACAATGAGCAGTTCTTC.

The chain joins TRBV7-3 to TRBJ2-1; 8 bases are shared with TRBD1. Per the germline V gene, CDR1 is SGHTA and CDR2 is FQGTGA. The V gene end was trimmed by 3 bases and the J gene end by 1 base; junction bases not matched to a gene: 11. The CDR3 is made up of 18 amino acids. The CDR3 bases are TGTGCCAGCAGCTTCCTCAGGGGGCCACCCCAATCCTACAATGAGCAGTTCTTC. This encodes CASSFLRGPPQSYNEQFF.

The chain links TRBV4-3 to TRBJ2-1, with D possibly TRBD2 on 6 matching bases. Germline V lookup: CDR1 LGHNA, CDR2 YSLEER. The CDR3 spans 13 residues. The V gene lost 2 bases and the J gene lost 13 bases, with 15 bases spanning the gap. The CDR3 here is CASSQFRGSPQFF. CDR3 sequence (DNA): TGCGCCAGCAGCCAATTCCGGGGGAGTCCCCAGTTCTTC.

Concerning this clonotype: A much larger clone sits a single nucleotide away, making a read error possible. The V gene is TRBV7-9, the J gene TRBJ2-7, with 7 bases fitting TRBD1. Looked up from germline, CDR1 is SEHNR and CDR2 is FQNEAQ (reference sequence). CDR3 length: 14 residues. Trimming at V came to 4 bases and at J to 2 bases, leaving 5 bases not matched to a gene. The DNA of the CDR3 is TGTGCCAGCAGCTCCGGGACAGTCACCTACGAGCAGTACTTC. Translated, it gives CASSSGTVTYEQYF.

The V gene is TRBV6-5, the J gene TRBJ2-5; TRBD1 might be the D (5 bases). Trimming left V 4 bases short and J 5 bases short, with 14 bases between. This CDR3 contains 14 residues. Per the germline V gene, CDR1 is MNHEY and CDR2 is SVGAGI. In DNA form, the CDR3 reads TGTGCCAGCAGTTCACGCAGGGTAGGGGAGACCCAGTACTTC. It encodes CASSSRRVGETQYF.

This chain uses TRBV14 with TRBJ1-6; D may be TRBD1 (6 bases). V lost 1 base and J 9 bases, leaving 19 bases between the germline ends. This CDR3 has 17 amino acids. CDR1 and CDR2 (germline): SGHDN, FVKESK. CDR3 residues: CASSQAAGVAGSSPLHF. The CDR3 region has the DNA TGTGCCAGCAGCCAAGCGGCAGGGGTGGCGGGGTCTTCACCCCTCCACTTT.

Comment on this clonotype: One end of the junction is discordant with germline, which a read error may explain. The rearrangement uses TRBV5-1 and TRBJ2-1, with D possibly being TRBD1 (5 bases). The CDR3 is 16 residues long. Germline CDR1 is SGHRS and CDR2 is YFSETQ. CDR3 sequence: CASSFLQGSSYNGQFF. The CDR3 region has the DNA TGCGCCAGCAGCTTTCTCCAGGGTTCTTCCTACAATGGGCAGTTCTTC.

Comments on this clonotype: Mismatch with germline at one junction end may stem from a read error. The chain couples TRBV4-2 to TRBJ2-3; 11 bases map to TRBD2. The CDR3 is 16 amino acids. CDR1 is LGHNA and CDR2 is YNFKEQ in the germline V gene. For the CDR3, the DNA is TGTGCCAGCAGCCTTAGCGGGGGGGCATTGACAGGTACGCAGTATTTT. It translates to CASSLSGGALTGTQYF.

This chain links TRBV6-2 or TRBV6-3 with TRBJ2-1; 8 positions match TRBD2. The J call could be wrong; TRBJ2-5 is a better fit for the DNA end. CDR3 size: 12 residues. Looked up from germline, CDR1 is MNHEY and CDR2 is SVGEGT. CDR3 sequence (DNA): TGTGCCAGCAGTTATTATAGCGGGGCCCAGTACTTC. Amino acid sequence: CASSYYSGAQYF.